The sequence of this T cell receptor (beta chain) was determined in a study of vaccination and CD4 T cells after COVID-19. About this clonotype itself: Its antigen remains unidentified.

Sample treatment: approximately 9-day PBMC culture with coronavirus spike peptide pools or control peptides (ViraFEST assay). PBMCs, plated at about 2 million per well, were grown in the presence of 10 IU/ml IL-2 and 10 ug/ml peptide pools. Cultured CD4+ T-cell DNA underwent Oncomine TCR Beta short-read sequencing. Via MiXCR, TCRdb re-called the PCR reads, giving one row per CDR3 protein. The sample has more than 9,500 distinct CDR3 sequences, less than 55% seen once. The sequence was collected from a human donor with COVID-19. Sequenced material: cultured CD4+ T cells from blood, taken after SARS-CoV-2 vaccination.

In DNA form, the CDR3 reads TGTGCCAGCTCACCACCCCCGCCATCCTATGGCTACACCTTC. Protein sequence: CASSPPPPSYGYTF. The rearrangement joins TRBV18 to TRBJ1-2; D not certain. Germline loops: CDR1 KGHSH, CDR2 LQKENI. The V gene lost 0 bases and the J gene lost 4 bases, with 9 bases spanning the gap. The CDR3 length is 14 residues.